The rows below give T cell receptor beta chains drawn from one sample of a study of T-cell reconstitution after alpha-beta-depleted transplantation in children. In TCRdb, the PCR reads were re-called with MiXCR into one record per CDR3 protein. The repertoire consists of nearly 250,000 distinct CDR3 sequences, with 8.2% occurring once and the leading ten covering less than 8%. The sample was PBMCs, mostly from graft donor cells, taken 180 days after TCRalphabeta/CD19-depleted stem cell transplant. These receptors were collected from a male patient aged 10 to 17 who had a stem cell transplant for acute lymphoblastic leukemia, so the T cells may come from the graft donor. Both conserved end residues are part of each CDR3. A D gene is named only where the DNA matches it firmly. The size field is filled for only some rows; it gives once, few, many or a size class.

clone size	D gene	V gene	J gene	CDR3 DNA	CDR3 protein
many	-	TRBV2	TRBJ2-4	TGTGCCAGCAGTGACCAGGGAATAGCCAAAAACATTCAGTACTTC	CASSDQGIAKNIQYF
-	-	TRBV20-1	TRBJ1-1	TGCAGTGCTAGAGATCCCAGGGTTAATATGAACACTGAAGCTTTCTTT	CSARDPRVNMNTEAFF
many	-	TRBV7-2	TRBJ2-1	TGTGCCAGCAGCTTTCACCGGGTAATTACGAATGAGCAGTTCTTC	CASSFHRVITNEQFF
many	TRBD2	TRBV3-1	TRBJ2-7	TGTGCCAGCAGCCAAGACTGGCTAGCGGGAGGGCCGAGCTCCTACGAGCAGTACTTC	CASSQDWLAGGPSSYEQYF
many	TRBD1	TRBV5-5	TRBJ2-7	TGTGCCAGCAGCATTGGGACAGGCTCCTACGAGCAGTACTTC	CASSIGTGSYEQYF
many	-	TRBV4-3	TRBJ2-3	TGCGCCAGCAGCCAAGACCGGGCGGGGAACCCAACTACAGATACGCAGTATTTT	CASSQDRAGNPTTDTQYF
many	-	TRBV27	TRBJ2-7	TGTGCCAGCAGTTTATCGAGGATTTCCTACGAGCAGTACTTC	CASSLSRISYEQYF
many	TRBD2	TRBV3-1	TRBJ2-1	TGTGCCAGCAGCCAGACTACTAGCGGGAGCACTGAGCAGTTCTTC	CASSQTTSGSTEQFF
many	TRBD1	TRBV11-2	TRBJ1-4	TGTGCCAGCAGCTCTCTGGACAGGGGGCTCGTAAAACTGTTTTTT	CASSSLDRGLVKLFF
many	-	TRBV7-9	TRBJ2-7	TGTGCCAGCAGCTTGGGAGTCCTCTCCTACGAGCAGTACTTC	CASSLGVLSYEQYF
many	-	TRBV7-3	TRBJ2-2	TGTGCCAGCAGCTTGAACGGGCCGAACACCGGGGAGCTGTTTTTT	CASSLNGPNTGELFF
many	TRBD1	TRBV7-3	TRBJ2-5	TGTGCCAGCAGCACGGGACAGGGGGACCAAGAGACCCAGTACTTC	CASSTGQGDQETQYF
many	TRBD1	TRBV7-3	TRBJ2-1	TGTGCCAGCAGCTCCTCAGGGGGCTCCTACAATGAGCAGTTCTTC	CASSSSGGSYNEQFF
many	-	TRBV6-2/TRBV6-3	TRBJ2-7	TGTGCCAGCAGTTATTCCCAAACCCGACAGGTGGGATACGAGCAGTACTTC	CASSYSQTRQVGYEQYF
many	TRBD1	TRBV20-1	TRBJ1-6	TGCAGTGCTAAGGGACAGACCGATAATTCACCCCTCCACTTT	CSAKGQTDNSPLHF
many	TRBD1	TRBV9	TRBJ2-7	TGTGCCAGCAGTCGAGGACAGGGAGGATACGAGCAGTACTTC	CASSRGQGGYEQYF
many	-	TRBV12-3/TRBV12-4	TRBJ1-5	TGTGCCAGCGGTTTGTGGACGGGTAACGCCAGGCAGCCCCAGCATTTT	CASGLWTGNARQPQHF
many	TRBD1	TRBV6-6	TRBJ1-2	TGTGCCAGCAGTCAGGGGGTAGGCTACACCTTC	CASSQGVGYTF
many	-	TRBV4-1	TRBJ2-5	TGCGCCAGCAGCCAAGTAGGGGAAGAGACCCAGTACTTC	CASSQVGEETQYF
few	-	TRBV19	TRBJ2-7	TGTGCCAGTAGTATGGCTCTTACCTACTACGAGCAGTACTTC	CASSMALTYYEQYF
many	-	TRBV6-1	TRBJ1-5	TGTGCCAGCAGCGTTGACAGGTTCAATCAGCCCCAGCATTTT	CASSVDRFNQPQHF
many	TRBD2	TRBV20-1	TRBJ2-5	TGCAGTGCTCCGGGACTAGCGGGAGGAGAGACCCAGTACTTC	CSAPGLAGGETQYF
many	TRBD2	TRBV11-2	TRBJ2-7	TGTGCCAGCAGCTTGACTAGCGGGAGTAGCACCTACGAGCAGTACTTC	CASSLTSGSSTYEQYF
many	TRBD1	TRBV20-1	TRBJ2-1	TGCAGTGCTACCCCGGGACAGTCCAATGAGCAGTTCTTC	CSATPGQSNEQFF
few	-	TRBV3-1	TRBJ2-3	TGTGCCAGCAGCCAGGACGACAGGCTGGGGACAGATACGCAGTATTTT	CASSQDDRLGTDTQYF
many	TRBD2	TRBV6-5	TRBJ2-7	TGTGCCAGCAGTCCAGGCGGGGGTGCCCCCATTACCTACGAGCAGTACTTC	CASSPGGGAPITYEQYF
few	-	TRBV6-2/TRBV6-3	TRBJ1-4	TGTGCCAGCAGTCGCCCGAAGGGGGAGCGGAATGAAAAACTGTTTTTT	CASSRPKGERNEKLFF
many	TRBD1	TRBV10-3	TRBJ1-3	TGTGCCATCCGACAGGGGGGAAGCGGGGACACCATATATTTT	CAIRQGGSGDTIYF
many	TRBD1	TRBV28	TRBJ1-5	TGTGCCAGCAGTTTGGGAGACAGGGTGAATCAGCCCCAGCATTTT	CASSLGDRVNQPQHF
many	TRBD2	TRBV7-9	TRBJ2-5	TGTGCCAGCAGCTTTCCTAACGATGGGGGACTAGCGGGGGGTCCGTGGACCCAGTACTTC	CASSFPNDGGLAGGPWTQYF
many	-	TRBV5-1	TRBJ2-7	TGCGCCAGCAGCGTTGGTTCGGGGTTCTACGAGCAGTACTTC	CASSVGSGFYEQYF
many	-	TRBV7-6	TRBJ2-7	TGTGCCAGCAGCTTAGGACAGATCTACGAGCAGTACTTC	CASSLGQIYEQYF
many	-	TRBV7-2	TRBJ1-5	TGTGCCAGCAGCTTTCACAGCACCCAGCCCCAGCATTTT	CASSFHSTQPQHF
many	-	TRBV5-5	TRBJ2-3	TGTGCCAGCAGCATAGGGGGAGATACGCAGTATTTT	CASSIGGDTQYF
many	TRBD1	TRBV7-9	TRBJ1-2	TGTGCCAGCAGCTCACATGACAGGGGGCTCGCTGGCTACACCTTC	CASSSHDRGLAGYTF
-	-	TRBV6-1	TRBJ1-1	TGTGCCAGCGGAGACAGCTGGGACACTGAAGCTTTCTTT	CASGDSWDTEAFF
-	TRBD2	TRBV25-1	TRBJ2-1	TGTGCCAGCAGTGAATTGCGAGCGGGGGGTCTCTCACGGGAGCAGTTCTTC	CASSELRAGGLSREQFF
many	-	TRBV3-1	TRBJ1-5	TGTGCCAGCAGCCAAGAACACGGCAATCAGCCCCAGCATTTT	CASSQEHGNQPQHF
many	TRBD1	TRBV29-1	TRBJ1-2	TGCAGCGTGCCCATCGGGACAGGGGCTCCTTTCTATGGCTACACCTTC	CSVPIGTGAPFYGYTF
many	-	TRBV6-1	TRBJ1-3	TGTGCCAGCAGTGACCGGACTCGGTCAGGAAACACCATATATTTT	CASSDRTRSGNTIYF
few	TRBD2	TRBV11-2	TRBJ2-2	TGTGCCAGCAGCAGCCATCTAGCGGGGGAGATGCCGAACACCGGGGAGCTGTTTTTT	CASSSHLAGEMPNTGELFF